The TCR beta chain described here comes from a study of blood T cell repertoires in COVID-19 (dated by TCRdb to the early 2020s). Study-level background: The collaborator samples originated in the United States, Italy and Spain and spanned the acute and convalescent phases of COVID-19. The prospective study material was composed of cDNA or gDNA derived from T cells, B-cell-depleted T cells, or PBMCs. Deeply sampled blood TCRbeta repertoires from subjects exposed to, actively infected with, or recovered from COVID-19 were included in the dataset. The repertoires were released in a freely available public database intended as a resource for research on the immune response to SARS-CoV-2. The samples were drawn from two sources: the first 160 participants of the ongoing ImmuneRACE study, and over 1,000 subjects contributed by 6 global collaborators. Nearly every sample came with metadata listing a de-identified subject ID, COVID-19 status, age in years and sex. Where available, HLA class I and class II types were taken from metadata supplied by the sample provider and were not determined by assay-based typing. Overall results and qualifications from the work: Clinical and demographic metadata were provided uncurated, with the amount varying by source and participant.

Via the germline V gene, CDR1 is MNHNS and CDR2 SASEGT. The CDR3 spans 16 residues, from the cysteine through the phenylalanine. The only DNA kept is the CDR3, 48 bases in frame from the first base. The germline V end is reduced by 0 bases and the J end by 4 bases; junction bases left unmatched: 6. Each collaborating institution followed its own protocols to collect whole blood in K2EDTA tubes. Collaborator samples were shipped for TCRbeta analysis as frozen whole blood, isolated PBMCs, or DNA extracted from either sample type. TCRbeta CDR3 regions were amplified from genomic DNA using the immunoSEQ Assay, a bias-controlled multiplex PCR. For the original study's pipeline: The number of nucleated cells in each sample was estimated from the amplification of reference gene primers within the assay. To quantify the absolute abundance of each unique TCRbeta CDR3 rearrangement, sequence reads were collapsed and filtered. For each sample, productive Simpson clonality was calculated as the square root of Simpson's diversity index across productive rearrangements. TCRdb took this table from immuneACCESS and kept in-frame rearrangements with V and J called. Such tables lack part of the clones; where checked against another copy, unresolved V genes explain under half of the gap, and the rest is unexplained. V, J and clone size were drawn from that table, and D and trimming were deduced from the DNA. The sample yields 25,000 to 30,000 clones; 70% to 85% were counted once. About 1.8% of the sample is in the top ten clones.

This clone was seen a few times. Its antigen is still unknown. Per-base quality was not reported, and no clone a single base away is much larger than it. Sample: peripheral blood. Recombination linked TRBV6-1 to TRBJ2-1; 7 bases in the junction line up with TRBD1. This receptor was taken from a man aged 80 or over with active or convalescent COVID-19. This receptor has the CDR3 CASSEAAGGRYNEQFF. Read as DNA, the sequence is TGTGCCAGCAGTGAAGCAGCAGGGGGTAGGTACAATGAGCAGTTCTTC.